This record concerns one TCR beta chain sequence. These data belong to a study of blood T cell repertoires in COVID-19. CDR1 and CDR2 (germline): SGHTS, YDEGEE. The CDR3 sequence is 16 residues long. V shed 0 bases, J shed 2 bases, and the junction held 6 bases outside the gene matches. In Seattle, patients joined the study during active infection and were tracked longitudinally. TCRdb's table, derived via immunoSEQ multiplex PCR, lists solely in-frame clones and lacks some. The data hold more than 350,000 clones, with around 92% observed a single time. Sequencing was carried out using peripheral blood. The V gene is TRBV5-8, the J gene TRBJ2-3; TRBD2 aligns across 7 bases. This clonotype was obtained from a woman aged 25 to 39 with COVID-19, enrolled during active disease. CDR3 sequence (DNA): TGTGCCAGCAGCTTGGGGGCTAGCGGTCCCACAGATACGCAGTATTTT. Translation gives CASSLGASGPTDTQYF.